Below are 27 T cell receptor beta chains sequenced from a single sample in a study of blood T cell repertoires in COVID-19. This table comes from immunoSEQ multiplex PCR, and its TCRdb copy is limited to in-frame clones, with some not included. The sample includes about 100,000 clones, 70% to 90% of them seen just once. Material for sequencing was peripheral blood. Source of these receptors: a man in his fifties or sixties with active or convalescent COVID-19.

V is TRBV9 and J is TRBJ2-7; TRBD2 is a possible D gene (5 bases). V was clipped by 0 bases and J by 2 bases, with 15 bases between them. The germline gives CDR1 SGDLS, CDR2 YYNGEE. This CDR3 is 16 amino acids long. This chain's CDR3 is CASSVGPSEGTYEQYF. CDR3 coding DNA: TGTGCCAGCAGCGTAGGCCCCTCAGAGGGTACCTACGAGCAGTACTTC.

This clone has more than one count but fewer than ten. The V gene is TRBV5-1, the J gene TRBJ1-3, with TRBD1 matching over 7 bases. V was clipped by 7 bases and J by 2 bases; unmatched bases: 6. There are 14 residues in the CDR3. Germline V gene lookup returns CDR1 SGHRS and CDR2 YFSETQ. The CDR3 here is CASSTGEAGNTIYF. The CDR3 nucleotides are TGCGCCAGCTCAACAGGGGAAGCTGGAAACACCATATATTTT. The variable domain in full, completed from reference TRBV5-1 and TRBJ1-3, reads KAGVTQTPRYLIKTRGQQVTLSCSPISGHRSVSWYQQTPGQGLQFLFEYFSETQRNKGNFPGRFSGRQFSNSRSEMNVSTLELGDSALYLCASSTGEAGNTIYFGEGSWLTVV.

This chain links TRBV6-5 with TRBJ1-1; D remains unclear. CDR1 is MNHEY, CDR2 SVGAGI, per germline. V lost 4 bases to trimming and J lost 1 base, with 13 bases between them. The CDR3 consists of 15 residues. CDR3: CASSSTRRGNTEAFF. The CDR3, as DNA: TGTGCCAGCAGTTCAACACGACGGGGGAACACTGAAGCTTTCTTT.

This clone was picked up a small number of times. The chain links TRBV18 to TRBJ2-7; the match to TRBD2 covers 8 bases. Trimming took 4 bases from V and 5 from J; bases not matched to a gene: 7. Germline values: CDR1 KGHSH, CDR2 LQKENI. This CDR3 contains 14 residues. Here the CDR3 DNA reads TGTGCCAGCTCACTAAGGGGACTAGAAGACGAGCAGTACTTC. This translates into CASSLRGLEDEQYF.

V is TRBV19 and J is TRBJ2-7, with D possibly being TRBD2 (6 bases). The CDR3 totals 14 residues. Trimming stripped 6 bases from V and 12 bases from J, with 24 bases between. Germline assignment: CDR1 LNHDA and CDR2 SQIVND (reference sequence). CDR3 sequence: CASSKDRDSRNGYF. The CDR3 nucleotides are TGTGCCAGTAGCAAAGACCGGGACTCCAGGAATGGGTACTTC.

This chain uses TRBV7-8 with TRBJ2-1; D perhaps matches TRBD2 (6 bases). The germline gives CDR1 SGHVS, CDR2 FQNEAQ. The germline V and J ends were trimmed by 4 bases and 2 bases, with 12 bases remaining between them. CDR3 size: 15 residues. The CDR3 protein is CASSSQGGAYNEQFF. The CDR3 region has the DNA TGTGCCAGCAGCTCCCAGGGCGGGGCCTACAATGAGCAGTTCTTC.

The chain joins TRBV5-1 to TRBJ2-7, with D tentatively TRBD2 (5 bases). There are 14 residues in the CDR3. The germline gives CDR1 SGHRS, CDR2 YFSETQ. Between the trimmed V and J ends, which lost 0 bases and 3 bases, there was a span of 10 bases. The CDR3 region is CASSLADGNYEQYF. CDR3 nucleotide sequence: TGCGCCAGCAGCTTGGCCGACGGGAACTACGAGCAGTACTTC.

The chain uses TRBV6-5 and TRBJ2-1; D is unclear. The CDR3 totals 14 residues. Germline CDR1 is MNHEY and CDR2 is SVGAGI. The germline V and J ends were trimmed by 0 bases and 5 bases, with 8 bases remaining between them. This CDR3 is CASSYSSPHNEQFF. The CDR3 DNA is TGTGCCAGCAGTTACTCGAGCCCCCACAATGAGCAGTTCTTC.

This sequence joins TRBV11-2 and TRBJ2-1; D is ambiguous. Germline V gene lookup returns CDR1 SGHAT and CDR2 FQNNGV. The CDR3 extends over 13 amino acids. V lost 7 bases to trimming and J lost 9 bases, with 16 bases between them. The CDR3 DNA sequence: TGTGCCAGCACCCTAGGAGAAGAGGCTGAGCAGTTCTTC. Protein: CASTLGEEAEQFF.

This clone appeared a few times. This rearrangement joins TRBV10-3 to TRBJ1-5; tentative D call: TRBD1 (6 bases). The CDR3 runs to 14 residues. Trimming cost V 6 bases and J 0 bases, with 9 bases left between them. In germline, CDR1 is ENHRY, CDR2 SYGVKD. CDR3 in DNA: TGTGCCATCAGGGGGGACAATAGCAATCAGCCCCAGCATTTT. The encoded protein is CAIRGDNSNQPQHF.

The chain combines TRBV6-5 with TRBJ1-2; 9 bases are shared with TRBD1. The V gene's germline CDR1 is MNHEY and CDR2 SVGAGI. The CDR3 covers 14 residues. V lost 5 bases and J lost 2; bases outside the gene matches: 3. Here the CDR3 DNA reads TGTGCCAGCAGTCCCGGGACAGGGAACTATGGCTACACCTTC. Amino acids: CASSPGTGNYGYTF.

This chain uses TRBV5-6 with TRBJ1-1; TRBD1 aligns across 7 bases. Germline CDR1 reads SGHDT; CDR2 reads YYEEEE. There are 15 residues in the CDR3. Trimming took 4 bases from V and 6 from J; bases not matched to a gene: 12. CDR3 loop: CASSDYRGGLSEAFF. The CDR3 DNA is TGTGCCAGCAGCGACTACAGGGGCGGGTTGTCTGAAGCTTTCTTT.

A remark on this clone: The junction and the germline gene differ at one end; a read error may be behind it. The genes are TRBV7-3 and TRBJ2-7; 9 bases fit TRBD1. Germline-derived CDR1 and CDR2 are SGHTA and FQGTGA. This CDR3 spans 15 amino acids. CDR3 bases: TGTGCCAGCAGCCTAACAGGGGGCAACAACTACGAGCAGTACTTC. As protein: CASSLTGGNNYEQYF.

The chain carries TRBV5-6 and TRBJ1-2, with TRBD1 as a possible D gene (5 bases). V gave up 3 bases and J gave up 1 base, with 10 bases separating them. Germline-derived CDR1 and CDR2 are SGHDT and YYEEEE. CDR3 length equals 14 residues. DNA of the CDR3: TGTGCCAGCAGCTCAGGGCAGCTTAACTATGGCTACACCTTC. Encoded protein: CASSSGQLNYGYTF.

The chain combines TRBV29-1 with TRBJ2-7; TRBD2 might be the D (6 bases). The CDR3 consists of 13 residues. The germline V gene has CDR1 SQVTM and CDR2 ANQGSEA. The V and J ends lost 3 bases and 3 bases respectively, with 12 bases between them. The CDR3: CSVEGGPGYEQYF. CDR3 nucleotide sequence: TGCAGCGTTGAGGGGGGACCTGGCTACGAGCAGTACTTC.

The CDR3: CASSQDGLAKSGELFF. For the CDR3, the DNA is TGTGCCAGCAGCCAAGATGGGCTAGCCAAGTCCGGGGAGCTGTTTTTT. This sequence joins TRBV3-1 (or the pseudogene TRBV3-2) and TRBJ2-2; TRBD2 might be the D (5 bases). The V and J ends lost 0 bases and 6 bases respectively, with 14 bases between them. This CDR3 is built from 16 residues. Germline V lookup: CDR1 LGHDT, CDR2 YNNKEL (reference sequence).

V is TRBV6-5 and J is TRBJ1-5, with 8 bases fitting TRBD1. Germline trimming cut 5 bases from V and 7 bases from J; bases unmatched to any gene: 7. The CDR3 is 14 amino acids. Germline CDR1 and CDR2: MNHEY and SVGAGI. CDR3 loop: CASSLTGGGQPQHF. For the CDR3, the DNA is TGTGCCAGCAGTCTTACAGGGGGGGGACAGCCCCAGCATTTT.

This clone was seen once. The chain is built from TRBV5-1 and TRBJ2-1; 11 nucleotides match TRBD1. There are 14 residues in the CDR3. Per germline, CDR1 SGHRS and CDR2 YFSETQ. J gave up 7 bases and V 2 bases, and 2 bases lay outside the gene matches. The CDR3 loop reads CASSFGTGGNEQFF. The CDR3 DNA reads as TGCGCCAGCAGCTTCGGGACAGGGGGGAATGAGCAGTTCTTC.

J is TRBJ1-4 and V is TRBV9, with a weak D call TRBD1 (5 bases). CDR1 is SGDLS and CDR2 is YYNGEE in the germline V gene. The CDR3 is 15 amino acids. Trimming removed 0 bases at V and 6 bases at J, with 12 bases between. The CDR3 DNA sequence: TGTGCCAGCAGCGTAGGAGAAGGGGCTCATGAAAAACTGTTTTTT. This gives the protein CASSVGEGAHEKLFF.

The chain joins TRBV4-2 to TRBJ1-1, with no clear D. The CDR3 runs to 14 residues. V lost 0 bases to trimming and J lost 5 bases, with 10 bases between them. Per germline, CDR1 LGHNA and CDR2 YNFKEQ. The CDR3 region is CASSQEGGRTEAFF. CDR3 nucleotides: TGTGCCAGCAGCCAAGAGGGAGGTCGGACTGAAGCTTTCTTT.

Points on this clone: Other DNA sequences of this sample code for an identical CDR3. The chain carries TRBV2 and TRBJ2-7; D is perhaps TRBD2 (6 bases). There are 12 residues in the CDR3. Germline loops: CDR1 SNHLY, CDR2 FYNNEI. Trimming cost V 4 bases and J 4 bases, with 8 bases left between them. Here the CDR3 DNA reads TGTGCCAGCAGTGTGGAGGGGTACGAGCAGTACTTC. It translates to CASSVEGYEQYF.

The rearrangement links TRBV5-1 to TRBJ2-7, with a weak D call TRBD2 (6 bases). This CDR3 has 18 amino acids. Trimming stripped 2 bases from V and 6 bases from J, with 27 bases between. Germline CDR1 SGHRS, CDR2 YFSETQ. The CDR3 nucleotides read TGCGCCAGCAGCTTTACGGGATCGACGCGGGGCTTATTTCGCGAGCAGTACTTC. Protein sequence: CASSFTGSTRGLFREQYF. The variable domain in full, with the rest retrieved from reference TRBV5-1 and TRBJ2-7, is KAGVTQTPRYLIKTRGQQVTLSCSPISGHRSVSWYQQTPGQGLQFLFEYFSETQRNKGNFPGRFSGRQFSNSRSEMNVSTLELGDSALYLCASSFTGSTRGLFREQYFGPGTRLTVT.

The chain combines TRBV11-3 with TRBJ2-1; 11 nucleotides match TRBD2. Looked up from germline, CDR1 is SGHNT and CDR2 is YENEEA. V dropped 6 bases and J dropped 15; count of bases not matched to a gene: 10. The CDR3 spans 13 residues. The CDR3 DNA follows: TGTGCCAGCAGATTTACTAGCGGGAGTTTGCGGTTCTTC. Amino acids: CASRFTSGSLRFF. The full variable domain, its missing parts supplied by reference TRBV11-3 and TRBJ2-1, is EAGVVQSPRYKIIEKKQPVAFWCNPISGHNTLYWYLQNLGQGPELLIRYENEEAVDDSQLPKDRFSAERLKGVDSTLKIQPAELGDSAVYLCASRFTSGSLRFFGPGTRLTVL.

V usage is TRBV19 and J usage is TRBJ1-2; TRBD1 matches 7 bases. CDR1 is LNHDA, CDR2 SQIVND, per germline (reference sequence). V lost 6 bases and J lost 3; bases outside the gene matches: 13. This CDR3 comprises 16 residues. The CDR3: CASRPLSGTAYYGYTF. Written as DNA, the CDR3 is TGTGCCAGTAGACCATTATCCGGGACAGCTTACTATGGCTACACCTTC.

The chain recombines TRBV7-3 with TRBJ2-7, with 9 bases that match TRBD2. CDR1 and CDR2 from the germline V gene are SGHTA and FQGTGA. V was clipped by 1 base and J by 2 bases; unmatched bases: 6. The CDR3 consists of 16 residues. The CDR3 nucleotides read TGTGCCAGCAGCTTAAATCGGCTAGCGGGACCCTACGAGCAGTACTTC. As protein: CASSLNRLAGPYEQYF.

Concerning this clone: This CDR3 is also generated by other DNA sequences in the sample. The genes are TRBV28 and TRBJ1-2, with D perhaps matching TRBD1 (5 bases). In germline, CDR1 is MDHEN, CDR2 SYDVKM. This CDR3 comprises 13 residues. Trimming left V 3 bases short and J 2 bases short, with 7 bases between. The chain's CDR3 is CASSLGQNYGYTF. DNA for the CDR3: TGTGCCAGCAGTTTGGGGCAGAACTATGGCTACACCTTC.

V usage is TRBV7-8 and J usage is TRBJ1-1; TRBD1 matches 8 bases. The CDR3 spans 14 residues. V trimming: 5 bases; J trimming: 6 bases; junction bases outside the gene matches: 8. The germline V gene encodes CDR1 SGHVS and CDR2 FQNEAQ. CDR3 amino acids: CASSRTTGDPEAFF. The CDR3 DNA sequence: TGTGCCAGCAGCCGAACGACAGGGGACCCTGAAGCTTTCTTT.